The clone carrying this TCR beta chain was counted a few times. Libraries were prepared by immunoSEQ multiplex PCR; TCRdb keeps only in-frame clonotypes and omits some of them. The sample includes under 300,000 clones, 70% of them seen just once. CDR3 size: 11 residues. Germline CDR1 and CDR2: MGHDK and SYGVNS. Deletions cut 4 bases from V and 2 bases from J, with 1 base between. This entry comes from a study of cytotoxic CD8 clonotypes in ibrutinib-treated CLL. This sample comprised PBMCs, obtained after 24 months of ibrutinib treatment. This chain links TRBV25-1 with TRBJ2-3; D unclear. This sequence originates from a human donor with chronic lymphocytic leukemia. CDR3 loop: CASSVTDTQYF. The CDR3 nucleotides read TGTGCCAGCAGTGTCACAGATACGCAGTATTTT.